The clone carrying this T cell receptor beta chain came up many times. Its antigen is not identified. The source of the sample is a study of Graves' ophthalmopathy and Graves' hyperthyroidism. Findings and caveats of the study: Clonotypes were expanded in thyroid at above 0.001 frequency, and most also appeared in blood. Using a 13-signature model, the authors split ophthalmopathy from stable hyperthyroidism, with 85% to 90% sensitivity and approximately 80% specificity.

Germline V gene lookup returns CDR1 SQVTM and CDR2 ANQGSEA. This CDR3 spans 13 amino acids. J gave up 10 bases and V 6 bases, and 13 bases lay outside the gene matches. People with hyperthyroidism were aged 18 to 65 and newly diagnosed, under 2 months' duration. Orbital computed tomography, together with clinical symptoms, serum thyroxine, TRAb and thyroid ultrasound, was used for diagnosis. Beta-chain TCR CDR3 regions were amplified from RNA transcripts. HTBI primers served in a first-round RT-PCR, which a second-round multiplex PCR followed. TCRdb re-called the multiplex PCR reads with MiXCR, one entry per CDR3 protein. The sample contains hundreds of thousands of distinct CDR3 sequences, 20% to 25% of which appear only once.

Sequencing was carried out using peripheral blood. This chain connects TRBV29-1 to TRBJ1-1, with TRBD1 matching 8 bases. The TCR comes from a woman between 18 and 29 years old with stable Graves' hyperthyroidism. The CDR3 nucleotides are TGCAGCGTCACGACAGGGGCCCGTTTAGGAGCTTTCTTT. It codes for CSVTTGARLGAFF.